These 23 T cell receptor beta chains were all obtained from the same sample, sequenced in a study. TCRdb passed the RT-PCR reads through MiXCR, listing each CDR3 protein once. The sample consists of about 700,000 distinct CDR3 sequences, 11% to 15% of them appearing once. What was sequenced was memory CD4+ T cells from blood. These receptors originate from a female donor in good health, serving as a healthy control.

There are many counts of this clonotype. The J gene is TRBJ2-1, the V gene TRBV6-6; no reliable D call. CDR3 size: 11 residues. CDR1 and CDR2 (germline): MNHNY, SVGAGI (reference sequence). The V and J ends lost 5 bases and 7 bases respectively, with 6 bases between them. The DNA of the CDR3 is TGTGCCAGCAGTCCCTTGAATGAGCAGTTCTTC. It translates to CASSPLNEQFF.

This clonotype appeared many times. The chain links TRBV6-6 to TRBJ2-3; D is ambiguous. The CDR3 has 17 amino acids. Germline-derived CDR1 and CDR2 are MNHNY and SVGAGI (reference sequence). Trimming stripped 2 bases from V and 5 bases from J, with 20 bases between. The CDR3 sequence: CASSYTDEFEVRDTQYF. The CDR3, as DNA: TGTGCCAGCAGTTACACCGACGAGTTTGAGGTCCGAGATACGCAGTATTTT.

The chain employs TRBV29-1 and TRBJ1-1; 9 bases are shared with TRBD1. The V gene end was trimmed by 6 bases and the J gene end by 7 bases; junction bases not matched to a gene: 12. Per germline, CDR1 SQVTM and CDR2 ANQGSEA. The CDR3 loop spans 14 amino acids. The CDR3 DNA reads TGCAGCGTCCACCGACAGGGGGGGGAGGATGAAGCTTTCTTT. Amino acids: CSVHRQGGEDEAFF.

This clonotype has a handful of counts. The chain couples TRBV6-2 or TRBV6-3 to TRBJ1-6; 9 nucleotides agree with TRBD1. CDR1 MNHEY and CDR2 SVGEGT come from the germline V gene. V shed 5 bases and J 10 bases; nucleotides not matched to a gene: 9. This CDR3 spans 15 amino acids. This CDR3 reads CASSQQGAGRSPLHF. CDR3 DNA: TGTGCCAGCAGTCAACAGGGGGCTGGAAGATCACCCCTCCACTTT.

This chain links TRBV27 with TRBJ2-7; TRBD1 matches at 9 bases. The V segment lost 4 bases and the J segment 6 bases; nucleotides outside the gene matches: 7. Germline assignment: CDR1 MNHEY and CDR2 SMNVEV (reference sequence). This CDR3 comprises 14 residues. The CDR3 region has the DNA TGTGCCAGCAGTTCAAGGGGACAGGGTGTCGAGCAGTACTTC. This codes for CASSSRGQGVEQYF.

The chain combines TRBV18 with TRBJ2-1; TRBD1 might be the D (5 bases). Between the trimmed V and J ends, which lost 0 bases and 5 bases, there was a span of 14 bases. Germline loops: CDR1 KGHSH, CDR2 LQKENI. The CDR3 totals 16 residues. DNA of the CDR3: TGTGCCAGCTCACCACCACATAGGGGCAACGACAATGAGCAGTTCTTC. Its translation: CASSPPHRGNDNEQFF.

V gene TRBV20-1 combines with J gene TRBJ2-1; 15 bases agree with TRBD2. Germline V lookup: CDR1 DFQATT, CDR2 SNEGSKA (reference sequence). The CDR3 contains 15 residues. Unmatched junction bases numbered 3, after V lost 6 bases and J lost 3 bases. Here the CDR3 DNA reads TGCAGTGCGGGGGGACTAGCGGGAGGCTACAATGAGCAGTTCTTC. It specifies CSAGGLAGGYNEQFF.

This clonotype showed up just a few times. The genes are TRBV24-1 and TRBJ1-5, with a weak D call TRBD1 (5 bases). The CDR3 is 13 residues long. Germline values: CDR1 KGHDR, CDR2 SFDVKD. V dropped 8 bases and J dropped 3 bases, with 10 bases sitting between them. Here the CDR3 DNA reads TGTGCCACCATCAGGGAAAACAATCAGCCCCAGCATTTT. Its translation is CATIRENNQPQHF.

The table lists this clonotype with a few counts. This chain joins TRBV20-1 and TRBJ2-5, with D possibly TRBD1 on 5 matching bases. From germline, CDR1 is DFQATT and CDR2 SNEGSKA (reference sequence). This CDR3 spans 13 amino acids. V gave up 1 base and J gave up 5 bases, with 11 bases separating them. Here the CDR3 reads CSARVGAAETQYF. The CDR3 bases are TGCAGTGCTAGAGTAGGGGCAGCGGAGACCCAGTACTTC.

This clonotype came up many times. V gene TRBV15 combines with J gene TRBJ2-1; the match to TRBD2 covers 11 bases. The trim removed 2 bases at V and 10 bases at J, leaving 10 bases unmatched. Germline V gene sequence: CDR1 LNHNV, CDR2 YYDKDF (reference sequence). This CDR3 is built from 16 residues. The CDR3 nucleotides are TGTGCCACCAGCAGAATAGCGGGGGGGCTGGTTGACGAGCAGTTCTTC. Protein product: CATSRIAGGLVDEQFF.

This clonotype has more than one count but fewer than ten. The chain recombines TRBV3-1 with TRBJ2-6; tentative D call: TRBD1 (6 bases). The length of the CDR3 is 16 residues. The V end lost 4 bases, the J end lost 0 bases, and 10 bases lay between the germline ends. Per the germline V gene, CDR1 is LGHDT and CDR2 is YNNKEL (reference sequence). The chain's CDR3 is CASSRTTGSGANVLTF. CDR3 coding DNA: TGTGCCAGCAGCCGCACGACAGGCTCTGGGGCCAACGTCCTGACTTTC.

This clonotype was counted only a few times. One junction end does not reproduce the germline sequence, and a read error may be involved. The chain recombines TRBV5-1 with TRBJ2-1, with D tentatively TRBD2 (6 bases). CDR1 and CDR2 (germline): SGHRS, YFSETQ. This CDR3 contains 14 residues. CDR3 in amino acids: CASTFGSSNNEQFF. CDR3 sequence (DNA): TGCGCCAGCACCTTCGGGAGCTCCAACAATGAGCAGTTCTTC.

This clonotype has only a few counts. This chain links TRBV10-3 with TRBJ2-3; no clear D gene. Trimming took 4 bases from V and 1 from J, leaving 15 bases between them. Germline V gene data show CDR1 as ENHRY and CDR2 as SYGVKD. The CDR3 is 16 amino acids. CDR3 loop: CAISGDRTVGTDTQYF. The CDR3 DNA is TGTGCCATCAGTGGTGACCGAACAGTCGGCACAGATACGCAGTATTTT.

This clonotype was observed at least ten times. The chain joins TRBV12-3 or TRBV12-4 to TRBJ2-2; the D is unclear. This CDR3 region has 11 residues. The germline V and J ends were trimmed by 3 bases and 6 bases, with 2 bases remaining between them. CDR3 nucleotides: TGTGCCAGCAGTTTCGCCGGGGAGCTGTTTTTT. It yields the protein CASSFAGELFF.

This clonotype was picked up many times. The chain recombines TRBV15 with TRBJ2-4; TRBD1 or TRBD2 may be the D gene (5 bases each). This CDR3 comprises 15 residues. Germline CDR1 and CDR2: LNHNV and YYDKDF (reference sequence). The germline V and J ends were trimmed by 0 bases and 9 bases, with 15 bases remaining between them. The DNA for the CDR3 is TGTGCCACCAGCAGAGAACTTACAGGAGGCGGCATTCAGTACTTC. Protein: CATSRELTGGGIQYF.

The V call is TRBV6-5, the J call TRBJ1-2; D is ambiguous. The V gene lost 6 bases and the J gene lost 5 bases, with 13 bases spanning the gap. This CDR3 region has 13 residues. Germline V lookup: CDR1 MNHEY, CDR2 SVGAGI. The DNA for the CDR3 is TGTGCCAGCAGCCGCGTGACTGGATATGGCTACACCTTC. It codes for CASSRVTGYGYTF.

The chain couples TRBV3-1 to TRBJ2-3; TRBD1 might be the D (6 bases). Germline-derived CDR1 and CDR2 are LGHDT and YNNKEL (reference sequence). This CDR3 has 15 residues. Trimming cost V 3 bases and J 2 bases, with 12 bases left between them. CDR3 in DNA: TGTGCCAGCAGCCATCCAGGGGTCCTCACAGATACGCAGTATTTT. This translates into CASSHPGVLTDTQYF.

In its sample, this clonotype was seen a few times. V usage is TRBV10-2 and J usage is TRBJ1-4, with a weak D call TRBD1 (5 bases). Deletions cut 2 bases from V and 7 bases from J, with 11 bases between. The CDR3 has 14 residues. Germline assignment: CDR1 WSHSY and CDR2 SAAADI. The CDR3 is CASSEMGLGEKLFF. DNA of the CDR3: TGCGCCAGCAGTGAGATGGGGCTCGGTGAAAAACTGTTTTTT.

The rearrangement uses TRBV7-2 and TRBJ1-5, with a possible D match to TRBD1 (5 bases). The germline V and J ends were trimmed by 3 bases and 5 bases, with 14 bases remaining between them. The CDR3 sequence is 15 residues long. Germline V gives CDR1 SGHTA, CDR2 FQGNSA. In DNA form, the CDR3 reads TGTGCCAGCAGCTTCAGGGTGGGTGTCGATCAGCCCCAGCATTTT. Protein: CASSFRVGVDQPQHF.

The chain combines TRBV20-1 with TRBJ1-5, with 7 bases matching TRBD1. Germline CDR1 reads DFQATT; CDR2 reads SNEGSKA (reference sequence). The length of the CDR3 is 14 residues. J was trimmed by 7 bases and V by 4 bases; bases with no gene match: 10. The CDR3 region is CSATSTGDLQPQHF. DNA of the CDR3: TGCAGTGCTACATCCACAGGGGATCTCCAGCCCCAGCATTTT.

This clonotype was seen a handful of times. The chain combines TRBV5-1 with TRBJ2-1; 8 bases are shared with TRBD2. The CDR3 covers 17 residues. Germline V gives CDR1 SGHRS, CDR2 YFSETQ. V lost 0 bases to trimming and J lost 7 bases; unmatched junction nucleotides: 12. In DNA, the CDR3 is TGCGCCAGCAGCTTGGCCCCAGCGGGAGAGGGGGGTAATGAGCAGTTCTTC. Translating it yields CASSLAPAGEGGNEQFF. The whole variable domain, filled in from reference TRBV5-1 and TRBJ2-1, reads KAGVTQTPRYLIKTRGQQVTLSCSPISGHRSVSWYQQTPGQGLQFLFEYFSETQRNKGNFPGRFSGRQFSNSRSEMNVSTLELGDSALYLCASSLAPAGEGGNEQFFGPGTRLTVL.

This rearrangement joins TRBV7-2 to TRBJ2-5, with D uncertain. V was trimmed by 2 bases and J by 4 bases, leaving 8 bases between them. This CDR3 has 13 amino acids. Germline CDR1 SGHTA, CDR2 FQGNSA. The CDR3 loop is CASSLWLGETQYF. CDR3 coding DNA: TGTGCCAGCAGCTTATGGTTGGGAGAGACCCAGTACTTC.

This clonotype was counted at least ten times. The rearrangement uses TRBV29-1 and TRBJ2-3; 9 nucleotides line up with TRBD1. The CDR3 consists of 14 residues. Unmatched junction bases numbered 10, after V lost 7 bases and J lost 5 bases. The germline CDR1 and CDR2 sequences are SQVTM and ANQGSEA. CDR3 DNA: TGCAGCGCTGATACAGGGGGCCGGATAGATACGCAGTATTTT. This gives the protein CSADTGGRIDTQYF.